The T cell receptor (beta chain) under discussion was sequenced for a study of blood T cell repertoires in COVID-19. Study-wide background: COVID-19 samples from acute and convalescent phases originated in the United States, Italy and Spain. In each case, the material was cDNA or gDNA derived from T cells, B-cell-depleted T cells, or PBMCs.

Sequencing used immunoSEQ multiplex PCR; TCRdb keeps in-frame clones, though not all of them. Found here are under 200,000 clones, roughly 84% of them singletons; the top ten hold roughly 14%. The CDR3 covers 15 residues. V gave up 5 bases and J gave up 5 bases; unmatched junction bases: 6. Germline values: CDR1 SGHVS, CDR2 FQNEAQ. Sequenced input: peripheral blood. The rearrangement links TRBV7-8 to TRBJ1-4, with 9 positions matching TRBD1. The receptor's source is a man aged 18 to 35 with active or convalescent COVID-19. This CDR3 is CASSLGQGWNEKLFF. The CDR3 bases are TGTGCCAGCAGCCTGGGACAGGGATGGAATGAAAAACTGTTTTTT.